Below, 18 T cell receptor beta chains from the same sample are listed, as sequenced in a study of cytomegalovirus exposure and HLA in healthy donors. Primers: 60 Vbeta forward and 13 Jbeta reverse. TCRdb's table, derived via immunoSEQ multiplex PCR, lists solely in-frame clones and lacks some. Here the sample spans tens of thousands of clones, just over 75% being singletons. Source material: PBMCs. The receptors come from a young man in good health and CMV-seronegative.

The J gene is TRBJ2-1, the V gene TRBV7-9; D may be TRBD1 (6 bases). CDR3 size: 15 residues. From germline, CDR1 is SEHNR and CDR2 FQNEAQ (reference sequence). Trimming pared 5 bases from V and 3 bases from J, leaving 14 bases between. CDR3 sequence: CASSPRGQIYNEQFF. CDR3 nucleotide sequence: TGTGCCAGCAGCCCCCGAGGACAGATCTACAATGAGCAGTTCTTC.

The chain uses TRBV7-2 and TRBJ1-6; D possibly corresponds to TRBD1 (6 bases). The CDR3 sequence is 15 residues long. Per germline, CDR1 SGHTA and CDR2 FQGNSA. V was cut by 0 bases and J by 3 bases, with 6 bases left in between. The CDR3 region is CASSLATGYNSPLHF. CDR3 DNA: TGTGCCAGCAGCTTAGCGACAGGCTATAATTCACCCCTCCACTTT.

The rearrangement joins TRBV2 to TRBJ1-2, with a possible D match to TRBD1 (6 bases). The CDR3 spans 11 residues. Germline V CDR1 and CDR2: SNHLY, FYNNEI. V lost 8 bases and J lost 4, with 8 bases in between. The CDR3 bases are TGTGCCAGCCAACAGGGCTATGGCTACACCTTC. Translating it yields CASQQGYGYTF.

The rearrangement uses TRBV10-3 and TRBJ2-3, with D perhaps matching TRBD2 (6 bases). The V and J ends lost 0 bases and 3 bases respectively, with 13 bases between them. Germline V CDR1 and CDR2: ENHRY, SYGVKD. This CDR3 spans 16 amino acids. In DNA form, the CDR3 reads TGTGCCATCAGTGAGTCGAGGGAGGCGAGGACAGATACGCAGTATTTT. It yields the protein CAISESREARTDTQYF.

This chain connects TRBV18 to TRBJ2-7, with 9 bases matching TRBD1. Germline-derived CDR1 and CDR2 are KGHSH and LQKENI. V lost 3 bases to trimming and J lost 5 bases; unmatched junction nucleotides: 11. The CDR3 totals 16 residues. Here the CDR3 DNA reads TGTGCCAGCTCACCTTCGTGGACAGGGGTCGTCCACGAGCAGTACGTC. Its translation is CASSPSWTGVVHEQYV.

CDR3 loop: CASSQGQTRETQYF. The CDR3 bases are TGTGCCAGCAGCCAGGGACAGACTCGAGAGACCCAGTACTTC. This chain uses TRBV7-9 with TRBJ2-5; 7 nucleotides agree with TRBD1. The germline V gene encodes CDR1 SEHNR and CDR2 FQNEAQ (reference sequence). This CDR3 is 14 amino acids long. V was clipped by 5 bases and J by 4 bases; unmatched bases: 7.

This clone was observed once. The gene calls are TRBV28 and TRBJ1-6, with TRBD1 identical over 7 bases. Germline CDR1 is MDHEN and CDR2 is SYDVKM. The CDR3 loop spans 14 amino acids. Losses at the gene ends were 3 bases for V and 10 bases for J; bases not matched to a gene: 6. The CDR3 bases are TGTGCCAGCAGTTTTACAGGGGCAGGATCACCCCTCCACTTT. It encodes CASSFTGAGSPLHF.

The chain couples TRBV6-6 to TRBJ1-6; D call uncertain. CDR3 length: 16 amino acids. Trimming left V 0 bases short and J 7 bases short, with 13 bases between. Germline lookup yields CDR1 MNHNY and CDR2 SVGAGI (reference sequence). The CDR3 DNA is TGTGCCAGCAGTTACTCTTTAGGAGGGATGAATTCACCCCTCCACTTT. Its translation: CASSYSLGGMNSPLHF.

The chain couples TRBV7-6 to TRBJ2-7, with TRBD1 matching 9 bases. Germline-derived CDR1 and CDR2 are SGHVS and FNYEAQ. The CDR3 loop spans 15 amino acids. Losses at the gene ends were 4 bases for V and 0 bases for J; bases not matched to a gene: 4. CDR3 coding DNA: TGTGCCAGCAGCTCTCCGGGACAGGGCTCCTACGAGCAGTACTTC. Its protein is CASSSPGQGSYEQYF.

The J gene is TRBJ1-1, the V gene TRBV7-9; D gene unclear. This CDR3 has 14 amino acids. Per germline, CDR1 SEHNR and CDR2 FQNEAQ (reference sequence). Trimming left V 1 base short and J 0 bases short, with 6 bases between. DNA of the CDR3: TGTGCCAGCAGCTTAGATACAATGAACACTGAAGCTTTCTTT. This sequence encodes CASSLDTMNTEAFF.

The gene calls are TRBV10-3 and TRBJ1-1; 8 bases align to TRBD1. Germline CDR1 is ENHRY and CDR2 is SYGVKD. This CDR3 contains 14 residues. After removal of 6 bases from V and 0 bases from J, the junction contained 3 bases not matched to a gene. In DNA form, the CDR3 reads TGTGCCATCAGGGACAGGGCCATGAACACTGAAGCTTTCTTT. Translated: CAIRDRAMNTEAFF.

This clone was picked up a small number of times. The chain uses TRBV4-1 and TRBJ1-1; D unclear. V shed 1 base and J shed 1 base, with 10 bases lying between them. The CDR3 is 15 residues long. From germline, CDR1 is MGHRA and CDR2 YSYEKL. CDR3 loop: CASSQAVQANTEAFF. CDR3 bases: TGCGCCAGCAGCCAAGCTGTCCAGGCGAACACTGAAGCTTTCTTT.

This clone was counted once. The chain has TRBV13 and TRBJ1-2; no clear D. Germline CDR1 and CDR2: PRHDT and FYEKMQ (reference sequence). The CDR3 loop spans 14 amino acids. The V and J ends lost 5 bases and 8 bases respectively, with 18 bases between them. The DNA of the CDR3 is TGTGCCAGCAGCCTGGACTCTTACGTGAGGGGCTACACCTTC. Amino acids: CASSLDSYVRGYTF.

V usage is TRBV6-6 and J usage is TRBJ2-7; the match to TRBD1 covers 8 bases. Germline trimming cut 5 bases from V and 2 bases from J; bases unmatched to any gene: 11. The CDR3 is made up of 16 amino acids. Germline assignment: CDR1 MNHNY and CDR2 SVGAGI (reference sequence). The CDR3 DNA reads as TGTGCCAGCAGTCCCAGTAGAACAGGGGGAACCTACGAGCAGTACTTC. Translating gives CASSPSRTGGTYEQYF.

The CDR3 nucleotides are TGTGCCAGCAGCTCGCCTCTAGCGGGGACCTACAATGAGCAGTTCTTC. As protein: CASSSPLAGTYNEQFF. V usage is TRBV7-9 and J usage is TRBJ2-1, with 9 nucleotides matching TRBD2. CDR1 and CDR2 from the germline V gene are SEHNR and FQNEAQ (reference sequence). After removal of 4 bases from V and 2 bases from J, the junction contained 6 bases not matched to a gene. CDR3 length: 16 residues.

The V and J genes are TRBV7-2 and TRBJ2-7; the match to TRBD2 covers 11 bases. Germline-derived CDR1 and CDR2 are SGHTA and FQGNSA. This CDR3 spans 14 amino acids. The junction had 6 bases not matched to a gene; V was cut back by 5 bases and J by 6 bases. CDR3: CASSLTGTSGEQYV. DNA for the CDR3: TGTGCCAGCAGCCTCACCGGGACTAGCGGCGAGCAGTACGTC.

The chain carries TRBV7-2 and TRBJ2-3; 9 bases match TRBD2. CDR3 length: 17 amino acids. Germline CDR1 SGHTA, CDR2 FQGNSA. J gave up 4 bases and V 1 base, and 9 bases lay outside the gene matches. For the CDR3, the DNA is TGTGCCAGCAGCTTAGGGGGGCGGGGGGGCCACCCAGATACGCAGTATTTT. Translated: CASSLGGRGGHPDTQYF. The variable domain in full, with the rest retrieved from reference TRBV7-2 and TRBJ2-3, is GAGVSQSPSNKVTEKGKDVELRCDPISGHTALYWYRQSLGQGLEFLIYFQGNSAPDKSGLPSDRFSAERTGGSVSTLTIQRTQQEDSAVYLCASSLGGRGGHPDTQYFGPGTRLTVL.

This clone appeared a single time. This chain connects TRBV19 to TRBJ2-7; TRBD1 matches at 10 bases. This CDR3 has 13 residues. Per the germline V gene, CDR1 is LNHDA and CDR2 is SQIVND (reference sequence). V lost 8 bases, J lost 4 bases, and 5 bases stayed unmatched. The CDR3 sequence is CASRGTGEYEQYF. DNA of the CDR3: TGTGCCAGTCGCGGGACAGGGGAATACGAGCAGTACTTC.